Presented here are 32 T cell receptor beta chains from one specimen sequenced in a study of T cell repertoires in cytomegalovirus infection. A single record per CDR3 protein comes from TCRdb applying MiXCR to the reads. The table records 200,000 or so distinct CDR3 sequences, about 30% of them present only once. Material for sequencing was PBMCs. These receptors originate from a human donor in good health (CMV status not recorded). Some clones in this sample may be carry-over from other donors' samples.

This chain joins TRBV7-9 and TRBJ2-1; D is unclear. V was trimmed by 4 bases and J by 7 bases, leaving 8 bases between them. The CDR3 sequence is 12 residues long. Germline lookup yields CDR1 SEHNR and CDR2 FQNEAQ (reference sequence). CDR3 protein: CASSSDQNEQFF. In nucleotides, the CDR3 is TGTGCCAGCAGCTCCGATCAAAATGAGCAGTTCTTC.

A note on this clonotype: Possible read error: a much larger clone is one base away. The chain recombines TRBV7-2 with TRBJ2-7, with 9 nucleotides matching TRBD1. Germline-derived CDR1 and CDR2 are SGHTA and FQGNSA. This CDR3 is 18 amino acids long. The CDR3 region is CASNQGQGWGGPNYEQYF. CDR3 sequence (DNA): TGTGCCAGCAACCAGGGACAGGGCTGGGGGGGTCCGAACTACGAGCAATACTTC. Full variable domain (remainder filled in from reference TRBV7-2 and TRBJ2-7): GAGVSQSPSNKVTEKGKDVELRCDPISGHTALYWYRQSLGQGLEFLIYFQGNSAPDKSGLPSDRFSAERTGGSVSTLTIQRTQQEDSAVYLCASNQGQGWGGPNYEQYFGPGTRLTVT.

The sample holds a few counts of this clonotype. J is TRBJ2-3 and V is TRBV15; possibly TRBD2 for D (5 bases). CDR1 and CDR2 from the germline V gene are LNHNV and YYDKDF (reference sequence). This CDR3 region has 13 residues. V lost 8 bases, J lost 4 bases, and 13 bases lay in between. The CDR3 is CATRDFAADTQYF. CDR3 in DNA: TGTGCCACCCGGGATTTCGCCGCAGATACGCAGTATTTT.

The table lists this clonotype with a few counts. The chain employs TRBV7-2 and TRBJ2-3; a possible D gene is TRBD1 (5 bases). Germline V CDR1 and CDR2: SGHTA, FQGNSA. The CDR3 runs to 13 residues. The V end was cut by 5 bases, the J end by 0 bases, with 6 bases between. CDR3 sequence: CASSRQSTDTQYF. The CDR3 region has the DNA TGTGCCAGCAGCAGACAGAGCACAGATACGCAGTATTTT.

This clonotype was counted at least ten times. The chain employs TRBV7-8 and TRBJ1-5; tentative D call: TRBD1 (6 bases). The CDR3 extends over 12 amino acids. The V and J ends lost 8 bases and 3 bases respectively, with 8 bases between them. The germline V gene has CDR1 SGHVS and CDR2 FQNEAQ. CDR3 coding DNA: TGTGCCAGCGGACAGTTCAATCAGCCCCAGCATTTT. Protein product: CASGQFNQPQHF. Full variable domain (rest looked up from reference TRBV7-8 and TRBJ1-5): GAGVSQSPRYKVAKRGQDVALRCDPISGHVSLFWYQQALGQGPEFLTYFQNEAQLDKSGLPSDRFFAERPEGSVSTLKIQRTQQEDSAVYLCASGQFNQPQHFGDGTRLSIL.

This sequence joins TRBV30 and TRBJ1-4; the match to TRBD1 covers 9 bases. Losses at the gene ends were 5 bases for V and 7 bases for J; bases not matched to a gene: 8. The CDR3 length is 14 residues. Germline CDR1 is GTSNPN and CDR2 is SVGIG (reference sequence). CDR3 amino acids: CAWGAGTGTEKLFF. CDR3 in DNA: TGTGCCTGGGGGGCCGGGACAGGGACTGAAAAACTGTTTTTT.

The rearrangement links TRBV20-1 to TRBJ1-4; D gene ambiguous. V shed 0 bases and J shed 5 bases, with 16 bases lying between them. There are 16 residues in the CDR3. CDR1 and CDR2 (germline): DFQATT, SNEGSKA (reference sequence). The CDR3 loop reads CSARDRIRHRNEKLFF. The CDR3 DNA reads as TGCAGTGCTAGAGATAGAATTAGACACCGAAATGAAAAACTGTTTTTT.

The genes are TRBV6-5 and TRBJ1-6; the match to TRBD1 covers 9 bases. The trim removed 6 bases at V and 9 bases at J, leaving 6 bases unmatched. This CDR3 has 14 amino acids. Germline CDR1 and CDR2: MNHEY and SVGAGI. The chain's CDR3 is CASSQDRGGSPLHF. CDR3 nucleotides: TGTGCCAGCAGCCAGGACAGGGGTGGTTCACCCCTCCACTTT.

The CDR3, as DNA: TGTGCCAGCAGCTTAGAGTGGGGGGATACGCAGTATTTT. Its translation: CASSLEWGDTQYF. The chain combines TRBV7-2 with TRBJ2-3, with D perhaps matching TRBD1 or TRBD2 (5 bases each). Looked up from germline, CDR1 is SGHTA and CDR2 is FQGNSA. CDR3 length equals 13 residues. Trimming cost V 1 base and J 6 bases, with 8 bases left between them.

The V call is TRBV7-8, the J call TRBJ1-3; D is ambiguous. From germline, CDR1 is SGHVS and CDR2 FQNEAQ. Trimming took 5 bases from V and 9 from J, leaving 11 bases between them. The CDR3 is made up of 12 amino acids. CDR3 DNA: TGTGCCAGCAGCCCAAGGGTCGGCACCATATATTTT. Protein product: CASSPRVGTIYF.

The J gene is TRBJ2-3, the V gene TRBV7-6; tentative D call: TRBD2 (5 bases). This CDR3 region has 16 residues. V dropped 0 bases and J dropped 6 bases, with 16 bases sitting between them. Germline assignment: CDR1 SGHVS and CDR2 FNYEAQ. The CDR3 region has the DNA TGTGCCAGCAGCTTAGCGCTAGCAGTCTCGGGTGATACGCAGTATTTT. Translated: CASSLALAVSGDTQYF.

For this clonotype: This may be a read error: a much more frequent sequence differs by one nucleotide. V gene TRBV7-9 combines with J gene TRBJ1-1; tentative D call: TRBD1 (5 bases). V was pared by 0 bases and J by 6 bases, with 14 bases between. The CDR3 is made up of 15 amino acids. The germline CDR1 and CDR2 sequences are SEHNR and FQNEAQ (reference sequence). The chain's CDR3 is CASSLAAGGNSEAFF. CDR3 DNA sequence: TGTGCCAGCAGCTTAGCAGCGGGGGGAAACTCTGAAGCTTTCTTT.

This clonotype was found a few times. The rearrangement links TRBV6-6 to TRBJ1-2, with 8 nucleotides matching TRBD1. Germline CDR1 is MNHNY and CDR2 is SVGAGI (reference sequence). Trimming at V came to 2 bases and at J to 1 base, leaving 9 bases not matched to a gene. The CDR3 totals 17 residues. The CDR3 DNA follows: TGTGCCAGCAGTTACGACCCCCAGGGGGCGAGTAACTATGGCTACACCTTC. It is translated as CASSYDPQGASNYGYTF.

The V and J genes are TRBV6-2 or TRBV6-3 and TRBJ2-7; D might be TRBD1 (6 bases). Germline CDR1 MNHEY, CDR2 SVGEGT. V lost 3 bases and J 3 bases, leaving 15 bases between the germline ends. This CDR3 is built from 15 residues. The DNA for the CDR3 is TGTGCCAGCAGTTATATGGGAACAGGGAACTACGAGCAGTACTTC. It specifies CASSYMGTGNYEQYF.

Ten or more counts support this clonotype. This rearrangement joins TRBV7-8 to TRBJ1-5; 11 nucleotides match TRBD1. Germline CDR1 SGHVS, CDR2 FQNEAQ. V shed 5 bases, J shed 5 bases, and the junction held 5 bases outside the gene matches. The CDR3 loop spans 15 amino acids. The CDR3 loop is CASSQGTGGDQPQHF. DNA for the CDR3: TGTGCCAGCAGCCAGGGGACAGGGGGGGATCAGCCCCAGCATTTT.

In this sample, this clonotype turned up many times. The chain has TRBV7-2 and TRBJ1-2; no reliable D call. Germline CDR1 SGHTA, CDR2 FQGNSA. This CDR3 region has 12 residues. Deletions cut 5 bases from V and 6 bases from J, with 10 bases between. For the CDR3, the DNA is TGTGCCAGCAGCCCCTTTATAGATGGCTACACCTTC. This sequence encodes CASSPFIDGYTF. Drawing the rest from reference TRBV7-2 and TRBJ1-2, the complete variable domain is GAGVSQSPSNKVTEKGKDVELRCDPISGHTALYWYRQSLGQGLEFLIYFQGNSAPDKSGLPSDRFSAERTGGSVSTLTIQRTQQEDSAVYLCASSPFIDGYTFGSGTRLTVV.

V and J are TRBV6-1 and TRBJ2-2; D is undetermined. The CDR3 runs 14 residues. V lost 3 bases and J lost 2, with 7 bases in between. CDR1 is MNHNS and CDR2 is SASEGT in the germline V gene. CDR3: CASSEGRNTGELFF. CDR3 nucleotide sequence: TGTGCCAGCAGTGAGGGCAGAAACACCGGGGAGCTGTTTTTT.

The rearrangement joins TRBV7-3 to TRBJ2-6; 11 nucleotides line up with TRBD1. The V and J ends lost 5 bases and 9 bases, in that order; junction bases with no gene match: 6. This CDR3 has 15 residues. Germline CDR1 reads SGHTA; CDR2 reads FQGTGA. CDR3 nucleotides: TGTGCCAGCAGCCCTCGGACAGGGGGCGGCAACGTCCTGACTTTC. This gives the protein CASSPRTGGGNVLTF. The whole variable domain, filled in from reference TRBV7-3 and TRBJ2-6, reads GAGVSQTPSNKVTEKGKYVELRCDPISGHTALYWYRQSLGQGPEFLIYFQGTGAADDSGLPNDRFFAVRPEGSVSTLKIQRTERGDSAVYLCASSPRTGGGNVLTFGAGSRLTVL.

The rearrangement joins TRBV6-5 to TRBJ1-1; D is ambiguous. V was clipped by 0 bases and J by 1 base, with 9 bases between them. The germline gives CDR1 MNHEY, CDR2 SVGAGI. The CDR3 runs 15 residues. CDR3 protein: CASSYSWTGNTEAFF. As DNA, the CDR3 is TGTGCCAGCAGTTACTCGTGGACCGGGAACACTGAAGCTTTCTTT.

This clonotype turned up a few times. The gene calls are TRBV29-1 and TRBJ2-1, with TRBD2 identical over 10 bases. Trimming removed 7 bases from V and 6 bases from J; junction bases left unmatched: 6. The germline gives CDR1 SQVTM, CDR2 ANQGSEA. The CDR3 is made up of 13 amino acids. In DNA, the CDR3 is TGCAGCGGAGGACTAGCGGAGGCCAATGAGCAGTTCTTC. Translated: CSGGLAEANEQFF.

This clonotype occurred a few times. The genes are TRBV7-2 and TRBJ1-1; no reliable D call. Germline-derived CDR1 and CDR2 are SGHTA and FQGNSA. Trimming removed 5 bases from V and 5 bases from J, with 12 bases in between. This CDR3 is 13 amino acids long. Here the CDR3 reads CASSRAGETEAFF. The CDR3, as DNA: TGTGCCAGCAGCCGGGCCGGAGAGACTGAAGCTTTCTTT.

The chain recombines TRBV4-1 with TRBJ1-1; D unresolved. CDR1 is MGHRA and CDR2 is YSYEKL in the germline V gene. The CDR3 is 14 amino acids. Trimming stripped 2 bases from V and 0 bases from J, with 7 bases between. Written as DNA, the CDR3 is TGCGCCAGCAGCCAACTCCCAGTGAACACTGAAGCTTTCTTT. This gives the protein CASSQLPVNTEAFF.

This clonotype has more than one count but fewer than ten. This sequence joins TRBV2 and TRBJ2-3; D gene ambiguous. CDR3 size: 14 residues. Germline CDR1 SNHLY, CDR2 FYNNEI. V lost 6 bases and J lost 0, with 10 bases in between. CDR3 sequence: CASRPGYSTDTQYF. The CDR3 DNA follows: TGTGCCAGCAGGCCGGGTTATAGCACAGATACGCAGTATTTT.

V is TRBV12-3 or TRBV12-4 and J is TRBJ1-5, with D tentatively TRBD1 (6 bases). Deletions cut 5 bases from V and 2 bases from J, with 10 bases between. The CDR3 has 14 amino acids. Here the CDR3 DNA reads TGTGCCAGCAGTCTCGGACAGCGCAATCAGCCCCAGCATTTT. Protein: CASSLGQRNQPQHF.

The J gene is TRBJ2-2, the V gene TRBV11-3; TRBD1 matches 10 bases. The CDR3 runs to 16 residues. The germline CDR1 and CDR2 sequences are SGHNT and YENEEA. V shed 4 bases and J 6 bases; nucleotides not matched to a gene: 8. For the CDR3, the DNA is TGTGCCAGCAGCTCTCTTTCGACAGGGGGCCCCGGGGAGCTGTTTTTT. Its protein product is CASSSLSTGGPGELFF.

This clonotype has more than one count but fewer than ten. This rearrangement joins TRBV5-1 to TRBJ2-1; D tentatively fits TRBD1 or TRBD2 (5 bases each). V was cut by 0 bases and J by 8 bases, with 12 bases left in between. There are 14 residues in the CDR3. Germline V gene lookup returns CDR1 SGHRS and CDR2 YFSETQ. CDR3 bases: TGCGCCAGCAGCTTGGCCAGAGGGGATCATGAGCAGTTCTTC. Encoded protein: CASSLARGDHEQFF. The variable domain in full, with the rest retrieved from reference TRBV5-1 and TRBJ2-1, is KAGVTQTPRYLIKTRGQQVTLSCSPISGHRSVSWYQQTPGQGLQFLFEYFSETQRNKGNFPGRFSGRQFSNSRSEMNVSTLELGDSALYLCASSLARGDHEQFFGPGTRLTVL.

This chain uses TRBV2 with TRBJ2-2; 9 positions match TRBD2. The CDR3 spans 16 residues. The junction had 14 bases not matched to a gene; V was cut back by 11 bases and J by 4 bases. Per the germline V gene, CDR1 is SNHLY and CDR2 is FYNNEI. CDR3 nucleotides: TGTGCCCTACTACTCCCAGCGGGGGGCCGCACCGGGGAGCTGTTTTTT. This translates into CALLLPAGGRTGELFF.

The rearrangement links TRBV20-1 to TRBJ1-4; TRBD1 agrees at 7 bases. In germline, CDR1 is DFQATT, CDR2 SNEGSKA (reference sequence). The CDR3 length is 14 residues. With V trimmed by 6 bases and J by 6 bases, 10 bases remained unmatched. This CDR3 is CSAPGQTADEKLFF. The CDR3 nucleotides are TGCAGTGCCCCGGGACAGACGGCGGATGAAAAACTGTTTTTT.

V is TRBV20-1 and J is TRBJ2-7, with unresolved D. Germline V gives CDR1 DFQATT, CDR2 SNEGSKA (reference sequence). The CDR3 length is 13 residues. V dropped 1 base and J dropped 7 bases, with 14 bases sitting between them. The CDR3 region has the DNA TGCAGTGCTAGAGGGGTCCAGCTAGGAGAGCAGTACTTC. Its protein product is CSARGVQLGEQYF.

The rearrangement joins TRBV7-2 to TRBJ2-7; D gene unclear. With 4 bases removed from V and 7 bases from J, the gap between germline ends came to 11 bases. CDR1 is SGHTA and CDR2 is FQGNSA in the germline V gene. The CDR3 totals 12 residues. For the CDR3, the DNA is TGTGCCAGCAGCTCTTACGGTGGGGAGCAGTACTTC. This sequence encodes CASSSYGGEQYF.

The CDR3 coding sequence is TGTGCCAGCAGCCCGTTGGGGGAGGCCTACGAGCAGTACTTC. Its translation: CASSPLGEAYEQYF. The gene calls are TRBV6-6 and TRBJ2-7; D might be TRBD2 (6 bases). V dropped 6 bases and J dropped 2 bases, with 14 bases sitting between them. The CDR3 has 14 amino acids. Germline V CDR1 and CDR2: MNHNY, SVGAGI (reference sequence).

This chain uses TRBV11-2 with TRBJ2-5; D gene uncertain. This CDR3 has 14 amino acids. Trimming left V 6 bases short and J 5 bases short, with 16 bases between. CDR1 is SGHAT and CDR2 is FQNNGV in the germline V gene. The CDR3 loop is CASSSAHIWETQYF. The CDR3 coding sequence is TGTGCCAGCAGTTCGGCGCACATATGGGAGACCCAGTACTTC.